The clone carrying this TCR beta chain was seen once. The antigen is unknown. This sample is drawn from a study of shared clonotypes between healthy human individuals. Looking at the study overall: Used for every donor were three CD4 naive, three CD4 memory, two CD8 naive and one CD8 memory plate.

All the donors were Caucasian adults who lived in Nashville, Tennessee. This table comes from immunoSEQ multiplex PCR, and its TCRdb copy is limited to in-frame clones, with some not included. There are about 1.1 million clones in the sample; about 80% occur only once, and roughly 0.61% lies in the top ten. Study results and limitations: Generally, estimated richness proved larger in naive subsets than it did in memory subsets.

V was pared by 1 base and J by 7 bases, with 10 bases between. CDR1 is SGHAT, CDR2 FQNNGV, per germline. The CDR3 is 13 residues long. The TCR comes from a man in his late teens or twenties in good health. Some clones in this sample may be carry-over from other donors' samples. The chain has TRBV11-2 and TRBJ1-1; a possible D gene is TRBD1 (5 bases). Sequencing was performed on memory CD4+ T cells from PBMCs. The sample's subset: CD45RA-negative fraction. The CDR3 DNA reads as TGTGCCAGCAGCTTAGCGGGGACGGTTGAAGCTTTCTTT. Amino acid sequence: CASSLAGTVEAFF.